A selection of T cell receptor beta chains follows, all from one sample in a study of shared T cell receptors in the human thymus. Clones were sequenced by immunoSEQ multiplex PCR, and TCRdb holds only the in-frame ones, with some missing. The data show 500,000 to 550,000 clones, 75% to 80% seen once. These data were also filed under a second study, of human thymus T cells.

Sequences were obtained from thymocytes. These receptors all stem from a boy under two years old with a congenital heart defect. Both conserved end residues are part of each CDR3. A D gene is named only where the DNA matches it firmly. Only some rows state a clone size, as once, few, many or a class for expanded clones.

d_call	v_call	clone_size	j_call	cdr3_aa	cdr3_nt
NA	TRBV4-1	few	TRBJ1-1	CASSPTAANTEAFF	TGCGCCAGCAGCCCGACAGCTGCCAACACTGAAGCTTTCTTT
NA	TRBV4-2	NA	TRBJ2-7	CASSQELVFSYEQYF	TGTGCCAGCAGCCAAGAACTAGTATTTTCCTACGAGCAGTACTTC
NA	TRBV11-2	once	TRBJ2-7	CASSLAVSYEQYF	TGTGCCAGCAGCTTAGCGGTCTCCTACGAGCAGTACTTC
NA	TRBV27	NA	TRBJ1-1	CASSLFRACTEAFF	TGTGCCAGCAGTTTATTCAGGGCGTGTACTGAAGCTTTCTTT
NA	TRBV9	NA	TRBJ2-7	CASSVSTGTYEQYF	TGTGCCAGCAGCGTATCGACAGGTACCTACGAGCAGTACTTC
NA	TRBV6-1	few	TRBJ2-7	CASSGPTGCRSVGSYEQYF	TGTGCCAGCAGTGGCCCGACCGGGTGCCGAAGCGTCGGGTCCTACGAGCAGTACTTC
NA	TRBV9	NA	TRBJ2-1	CASSVARKDEQFF	TGTGCCAGCAGCGTAGCCAGGAAGGATGAGCAGTTCTTC
NA	TRBV19	NA	TRBJ1-5	CASSMGGGPGQPQHF	TGTGCCAGTAGTATGGGGGGGGGTCCAGGTCAGCCCCAGCATTTT
TRBD2	TRBV30	NA	TRBJ2-1	CAWSLAGGYNEQFF	TGTGCCTGGAGTCTAGCGGGGGGATACAATGAGCAGTTCTTC
TRBD2	TRBV28	NA	TRBJ2-7	CASKPGQTAGVGEQYF	TGTGCCAGCAAGCCGGGGCAAACAGCGGGAGTGGGTGAGCAGTACTTC
NA	TRBV5-4	NA	TRBJ1-4	CASSLGGEDEKLFF	TGTGCCAGCAGTCTCGGGGGGGAGGATGAAAAACTGTTTTTT
TRBD2	TRBV4-1	NA	TRBJ2-1	CASSQDSPRLALSNEQFF	TGCGCCAGCAGCCAAGATTCGCCCCGACTAGCTTTGTCCAATGAGCAGTTCTTC
NA	TRBV4-1	NA	TRBJ2-7	CASSYTRNRDPYEQYF	TGCGCCAGCAGCTATACAAGGAACAGGGACCCCTACGAGCAGTACTTC
NA	TRBV2	NA	TRBJ2-2	CASSGGTRGTGELFF	TGTGCCAGCAGCGGCGGGACTCGAGGCACCGGGGAGCTGTTTTTT
NA	TRBV29-1	NA	TRBJ2-1	CSVPCGGSYNEQFF	TGCAGCGTCCCCTGTGGAGGGAGTTACAATGAGCAGTTCTTC
NA	TRBV19	NA	TRBJ1-5	CAVGQFSNQPQHF	TGCGCTGTTGGGCAGTTTAGCAATCAGCCCCAGCATTTT
NA	TRBV19	NA	TRBJ1-5	CASSTGRRGGQPQHF	TGTGCCAGTAGTACTGGACGCCGGGGAGGTCAGCCCCAGCATTTT
TRBD2	TRBV13	NA	TRBJ2-7	CASRATGTRSSYEQYF	TGTGCCAGCAGAGCAACCGGGACTAGGAGCTCCTACGAGCAGTACTTC
NA	TRBV10-3	NA	TRBJ2-1	CAISEGPQGISYNEQFF	TGTGCCATCAGTGAGGGTCCCCAGGGGATCTCCTACAATGAGCAGTTCTTC
NA	TRBV6-5	NA	TRBJ1-5	CASSPTREGGQPQHF	TGTGCCAGCAGTCCAACGAGGGAGGGTGGTCAGCCCCAGCATTTT
TRBD1	TRBV19	few	TRBJ1-2	CASRTGQANYGYTF	TGTGCCAGTCGTACCGGACAGGCCAACTATGGCTACACCTTC
TRBD2	TRBV4-2	once	TRBJ2-1	CASSQPLLAGVCNEQFF	TGTGCCAGCAGCCAACCGCTTCTAGCGGGAGTATGCAATGAGCAGTTCTTC
NA	TRBV4-2	NA	TRBJ1-1	CASSQDPTGDTEAFF	TGTGCCAGCAGCCAAGACCCCACGGGGGACACTGAAGCTTTCTTT
NA	TRBV7-2	NA	TRBJ2-1	CASPPSAGPSYNEQFF	TGTGCCAGCCCCCCTTCGGCGGGGCCTTCCTACAATGAGCAGTTCTTC
TRBD1	TRBV11-2	few	TRBJ1-2	CASSLQHTYRGAGYTF	TGTGCCAGCAGCTTACAACATACCTACAGGGGCGCGGGCTACACCTTC
TRBD2	TRBV6-6	few	TRBJ2-1	CASTSGNNEQFF	TGTGCCAGCACTAGCGGGAACAATGAGCAGTTCTTC
NA	TRBV23-1	NA	TRBJ2-2	CASSRHRVHGELFF	TGCGCCAGCAGTCGTCACAGGGTGCACGGGGAGCTGTTTTTT
NA	TRBV13	NA	TRBJ2-7	CASERAGQPYEQYF	TGTGCCAGCGAAAGGGCCGGACAGCCCTACGAGCAGTACTTC
NA	TRBV7-7	few	TRBJ2-1	CASSSERRPYNEQFF	TGTGCTAGCAGCTCGGAGCGGAGACCCTACAATGAGCAGTTCTTC